A single T cell receptor beta chain is shown here with its context. Antigen specificity is unknown. The sample originates from a study of cytomegalovirus exposure and HLA in healthy donors. Study at large: Among the approximately 380 donors who were genotyped, roughly 86% fell in the genetic ancestry cluster that is associated with self-reported Caucasian donors.

Study results and limitations: The authors confirmed in vitro that three CMV-associated chains were specific for CMV antigens. Earlier findings revealed that most TCR beta V segments proved productive either about 87% or about 30% of the time. Among TCR beta chains, those listed as cytomegalovirus-associated numbered about 150.

The PCR used 60 Vbeta and 13 Jbeta primers. Sequenced by immunoSEQ multiplex PCR; TCRdb stores in-frame clones only, minus some. This sample carries roughly 120,000 clones, around three quarters of them seen once, and the ten largest clones take 1.5% to 2.5%. J gave up 4 bases and V 1 base, and 16 bases lay outside the gene matches. CDR3 size: 19 residues. In germline, CDR1 is SEHNR, CDR2 FQNEAQ (reference sequence). The chain recombines TRBV7-9 with TRBJ1-1, with 9 positions matching TRBD1. The clonotype originates from a man aged 18 to 29 in good health and CMV-seronegative. Sequencing was carried out using PBMCs. This CDR3 reads CASSLVLLGQGYFSTEAFF. The CDR3 nucleotides are TGTGCCAGCAGCTTAGTTCTTTTGGGACAGGGCTATTTTTCCACTGAAGCTTTCTTT.